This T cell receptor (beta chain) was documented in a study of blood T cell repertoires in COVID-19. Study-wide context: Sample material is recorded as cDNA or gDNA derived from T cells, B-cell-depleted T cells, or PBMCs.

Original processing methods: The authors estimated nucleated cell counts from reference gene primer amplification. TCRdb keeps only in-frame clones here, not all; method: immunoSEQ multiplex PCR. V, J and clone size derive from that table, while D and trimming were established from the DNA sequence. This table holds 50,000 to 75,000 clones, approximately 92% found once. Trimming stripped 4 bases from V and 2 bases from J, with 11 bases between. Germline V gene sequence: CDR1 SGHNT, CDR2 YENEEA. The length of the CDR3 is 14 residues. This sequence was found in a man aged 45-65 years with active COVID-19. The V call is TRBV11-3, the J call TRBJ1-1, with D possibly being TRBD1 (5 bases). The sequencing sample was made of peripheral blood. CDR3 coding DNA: TGTGCCAGCAGCTCCGGGGGGTTAAACACTGAAGCTTTCTTT. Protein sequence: CASSSGGLNTEAFF.